The 13 T cell receptor beta chains below all came from one sample that was sequenced in a study of blood T cell repertoires in COVID-19. Here immunoSEQ multiplex PCR was the method, and the copy in TCRdb shows in-frame clones only, minus some. The top ten hold around 6% of the sample, which has roughly 180,000 clones, approximately 81% seen once. Material: PBMCs or T cells enriched from blood (not recorded which). The origin of the receptors is a woman in her thirties or forties with acute COVID-19.

This clone came up a few times. The rearrangement uses TRBV5-1 and TRBJ1-2; 7 bases align to TRBD1. The junction had 2 bases not matched to a gene; V was cut back by 3 bases and J by 0 bases. Germline CDR1 and CDR2: SGHRS and YFSETQ. This CDR3 is 14 amino acids long. The CDR3 nucleotides are TGCGCCAGCAGCTCCGGGACAGCTAACTATGGCTACACCTTC. Translation gives CASSSGTANYGYTF.

The V gene is TRBV20-1, the J gene TRBJ1-2; the D is unclear. CDR1 and CDR2 (germline): DFQATT, SNEGSKA (reference sequence). CDR3 size: 11 residues. Trimming cost V 1 base and J 8 bases, with 8 bases left between them. The CDR3 loop is CSARVESGYTF. The DNA of the CDR3 is TGCAGTGCTAGAGTGGAGAGCGGCTACACCTTC.

This clone was detected only a few times. This rearrangement joins TRBV7-9 to TRBJ1-6; TRBD1 agrees at 7 bases. CDR1 and CDR2 from the germline V gene are SEHNR and FQNEAQ (reference sequence). J was trimmed by 11 bases and V by 4 bases; bases with no gene match: 11. CDR3 length: 15 residues. The CDR3: CASSWRDSRSAPLHF. For the CDR3, the DNA is TGTGCCAGCAGCTGGCGGGACAGCCGGTCGGCACCCCTCCACTTT.

This clone is a singleton in its sample. CDR3 coding DNA: TGTGCCAGCAGCCCAGGGGGACATACGGAGACCCAGTACTTC. Translation: CASSPGGHTETQYF. The chain combines TRBV7-8 with TRBJ2-5, with TRBD1 identical over 7 bases. V was pared by 5 bases and J by 5 bases, with 8 bases of the junction left unmatched. The germline gives CDR1 SGHVS, CDR2 FQNEAQ. This CDR3 spans 14 amino acids.

This chain joins TRBV21-1 and TRBJ2-2; the table calls TRBD2, which could not be checked here. TRBV21-1 has pseudogene status. The CDR3 covers 16 residues. In DNA form, the CDR3 reads TGTGCTGTGGGGCTAGCGGGAGGGCCGAACACCGGGGAGCTGTTTTTT. Translation gives CAVGLAGGPNTGELFF.

V gene TRBV10-3 combines with J gene TRBJ2-7, with a possible D match to TRBD1 (5 bases). The CDR3 sequence is 14 residues long. From germline, CDR1 is ENHRY and CDR2 SYGVKD. Trimming cost V 3 bases and J 2 bases, with 11 bases left between them. DNA for the CDR3: TGTGCCATCAGTGAACAGGACAAAGCCTACGAGCAGTACTTC. The encoded protein is CAISEQDKAYEQYF.

The sample holds many counts of this clone. V is TRBV30 and J is TRBJ1-2, with D possibly being TRBD1 (5 bases). V lost 4 bases to trimming and J lost 8 bases, with 20 bases between them. The CDR3 has 14 amino acids. The germline V gene has CDR1 GTSNPN and CDR2 SVGIG (reference sequence). This chain's CDR3 is CAWTTPGGFWGYTF. CDR3 bases: TGTGCCTGGACCACGCCCGGGGGATTTTGGGGCTACACCTTC.

The chain joins TRBV18 to TRBJ2-6, with D maybe TRBD1 (7 bases). The length of the CDR3 is 17 residues. Trimming cost V 5 bases and J 1 base, with 15 bases left between them. Germline-derived CDR1 and CDR2 are KGHSH and LQKENI. CDR3 sequence (DNA): TGTGCCAGCTCATCCAGGGGGGTGAATTCTGGGGCCAACGTCCTGACTTTC. This translates into CASSSRGVNSGANVLTF.

This chain links TRBV19 with TRBJ2-7, with 16 nucleotides matching TRBD2. Germline lookup yields CDR1 LNHDA and CDR2 SQIVND (reference sequence). The CDR3 runs to 19 residues. The ends lost 5 bases at V and 0 bases at J; junction bases unmatched: 10. CDR3 residues: CASSPPSGTSGRASYEQYF. CDR3 DNA: TGTGCCAGTAGTCCTCCCTCCGGGACTAGCGGGAGGGCCTCCTACGAGCAGTACTTC. Complete variable domain (other parts from reference TRBV19 and TRBJ2-7): DGGITQSPKYLFRKEGQNVTLSCEQNLNHDAMYWYRQDPGQGLRLIYYSQIVNDFQKGDIAEGYSVSREKKESFPLTVTSAQKNPTAFYLCASSPPSGTSGRASYEQYFGPGTRLTVT.

The genes are TRBV11-3 and TRBJ2-1, with TRBD2 matching 7 bases. V lost 0 bases, J lost 6 bases, and 2 bases stayed unmatched. Germline V gene sequence: CDR1 SGHNT, CDR2 YENEEA. The CDR3 runs to 14 residues. This chain's CDR3 is CASSLEAGANEQFF. DNA of the CDR3: TGTGCCAGCAGCTTAGAGGCGGGAGCCAATGAGCAGTTCTTC.

The rearrangement joins TRBV13 to TRBJ1-2; D is uncertain. The CDR3 covers 14 residues. V lost 3 bases to trimming and J lost 8 bases, with 16 bases between them. Germline V gene data show CDR1 as PRHDT and CDR2 as FYEKMQ (reference sequence). In nucleotides, the CDR3 is TGTGCCAGCAGCTTTCAACGGCCCCGAGGAGGCTACACCTTC. Residues: CASSFQRPRGGYTF.

The V and J genes are TRBV15 and TRBJ1-2; 8 nucleotides agree with TRBD1. The CDR3 covers 18 residues. V lost 5 bases and J lost 4; bases outside the gene matches: 18. Germline V lookup: CDR1 LNHNV, CDR2 YYDKDF (reference sequence). The CDR3 DNA sequence: TGTGCCACCAGCCCAGGAGTCGGACAGGGACGGGGGGCCTATGGCTACACCTTC. Translating gives CATSPGVGQGRGAYGYTF.

In this sample, this clone turned up a few times. The chain recombines TRBV4-1 with TRBJ2-5; TRBD2 aligns across 7 bases. V shed 1 base and J 3 bases; nucleotides not matched to a gene: 11. Germline CDR1 reads MGHRA; CDR2 reads YSYEKL. This CDR3 has 17 residues. CDR3 region: CASSQGLKRGREETQYF. Here the CDR3 DNA reads TGCGCCAGCAGCCAAGGCCTTAAGCGGGGTAGGGAAGAGACCCAGTACTTC.